This T cell receptor (beta chain) was captured by sequencing in a study of neurological immune-mediated disorders. Specified time point: longitudinal time-point 1 (baseline). TCRdb passed the 5' RACE reads through MiXCR, listing each CDR3 protein once. The sample yields some 49,000 distinct CDR3 sequences, roughly 10% seen once. Germline CDR1 is SGHRS and CDR2 is YFSETQ. This CDR3 region has 15 residues. About this clonotype itself: The junction shows a germline mismatch at one end, possibly a read error.

The genes are TRBV5-1 and TRBJ1-1; the D gene is possibly TRBD1 (6 bases). The sequenced sample consisted of PBMCs. The TCR sequence derives from a woman in her 40s in good health. CDR3 residues: CDSSEQGSWSTEAFF. The CDR3 nucleotides are TGTGACAGCAGCGAACAGGGAAGCTGGAGCACTGAAGCTTTCTTT.